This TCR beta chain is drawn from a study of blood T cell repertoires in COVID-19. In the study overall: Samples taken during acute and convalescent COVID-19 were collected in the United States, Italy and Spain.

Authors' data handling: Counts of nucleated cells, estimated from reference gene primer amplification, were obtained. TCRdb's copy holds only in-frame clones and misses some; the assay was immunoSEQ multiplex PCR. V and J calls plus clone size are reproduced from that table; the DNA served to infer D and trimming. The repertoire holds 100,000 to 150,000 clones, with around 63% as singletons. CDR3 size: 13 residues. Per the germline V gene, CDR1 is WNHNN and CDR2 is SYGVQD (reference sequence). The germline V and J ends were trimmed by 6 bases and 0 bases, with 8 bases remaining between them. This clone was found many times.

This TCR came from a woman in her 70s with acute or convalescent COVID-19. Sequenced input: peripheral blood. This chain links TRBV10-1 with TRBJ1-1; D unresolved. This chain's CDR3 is CASSQQMNTEAFF. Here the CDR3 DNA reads TGCGCCAGCAGCCAACAAATGAACACTGAAGCTTTCTTT.